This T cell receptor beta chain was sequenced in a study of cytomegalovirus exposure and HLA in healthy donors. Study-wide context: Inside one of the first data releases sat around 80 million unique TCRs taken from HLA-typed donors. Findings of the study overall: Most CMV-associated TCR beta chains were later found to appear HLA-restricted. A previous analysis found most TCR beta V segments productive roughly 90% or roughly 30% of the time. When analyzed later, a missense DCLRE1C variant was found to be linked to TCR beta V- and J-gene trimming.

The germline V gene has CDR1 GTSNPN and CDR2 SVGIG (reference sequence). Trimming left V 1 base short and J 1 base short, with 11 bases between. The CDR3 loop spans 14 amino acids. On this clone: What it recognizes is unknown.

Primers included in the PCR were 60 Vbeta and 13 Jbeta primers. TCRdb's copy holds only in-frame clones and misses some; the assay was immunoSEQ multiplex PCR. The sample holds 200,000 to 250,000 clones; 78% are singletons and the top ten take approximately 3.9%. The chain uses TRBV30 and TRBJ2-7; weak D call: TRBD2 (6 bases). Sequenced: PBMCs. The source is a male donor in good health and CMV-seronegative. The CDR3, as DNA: TGTGCCTGGAGTGAGTCGGCGGGGTCCTACGAGCAGTACTTC. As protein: CAWSESAGSYEQYF.